The entry below describes one T cell receptor beta chain. Antigen: not known. The CDR3 extends over 13 amino acids. Per the germline V gene, CDR1 is MNHEY and CDR2 is SMNVEV (reference sequence). V was clipped by 8 bases and J by 8 bases, with 18 bases between them. The sequencing template was cDNA reverse transcribed from extracted RNA. Using immunoSEQ multiplex PCR, the repertoire was profiled, and TCRdb retains in-frame clones only, with some absent. This table holds 130,000 to 150,000 clones, about 89% found once. This sample is part of a study of CD8+ T cells in alopecia areata. For the study at large: Tofacitinib therapy lasting 6 to 18 months was followed by 6 months off drug. Notes on the study in general: Tissue-resident alphabeta T cells belonging to normal skin likewise get sequenced within scalp specimens.

This clonotype was sampled from a human donor with alopecia areata. The sample here was CD8+ T cells sorted from blood, taken at week 0. The V gene is TRBV27, the J gene TRBJ1-2, with D possibly TRBD1 on 6 matching bases. The DNA for the CDR3 is TGTGCCAGCTCCACAGGGTCTGGGGGCGGCTACACCTTC. It is translated as CASSTGSGGGYTF.